This is a list of T cell receptor beta chains from one sample in a study of cytomegalovirus exposure and HLA in healthy donors. Clones were sequenced by immunoSEQ multiplex PCR, and TCRdb holds only the in-frame ones, with some missing. The repertoire has tens of thousands of clones, more than 50% of them found once; the top ten carry 4% to 4.5%. The sequencing sample was made of PBMCs. These receptors were taken from a male donor in good health and CMV-seropositive. Each CDR3 is given with its conserved first and last residue. D genes are given only for firm matches.

>14|-|TRBV19|TRBJ1-5
CASSTTGINQPQHF
>14|TRBD1|TRBV7-3|TRBJ1-2
CASSPDRGRDGYTF
>15|TRBD1|TRBV6-5|TRBJ2-5
CASSPGQGGQETQYF
>17|-|TRBV21-1|TRBJ2-7
CASSKQRARQGADEQYF
>13|-|TRBV19|TRBJ2-1
CASSIPPSNEQFF
>14|-|TRBV9|TRBJ1-1
CASSPQGGNTEAFF
>15|-|TRBV9|TRBJ1-6
CASSVVGGRHSPLHF
>16|TRBD2|TRBV4-3|TRBJ2-7
CASSQGLWEGPYEQYF
>14|TRBD1|TRBV2|TRBJ2-7
CASKGQGPSYEQYF
>16|TRBD1|TRBV5-1|TRBJ2-1
CASSLSTGGSYNEQFF
>17|TRBD2|TRBV9|TRBJ2-3
CASSVRRGTSSTDTQYF
>13|-|TRBV5-4|TRBJ2-4
CASSSETKNIQYF
>14|-|TRBV7-2|TRBJ2-1
CASSLVEPLGEQFF
>16|TRBD1|TRBV15|TRBJ2-7
CATSRGQLKISYEQYF
>15|TRBD1|TRBV5-1|TRBJ1-1
CASSLAGTEDTEAFF
>15|-|TRBV4-2|TRBJ1-3
CASSQVQGAGNTIYF
>15|-|TRBV19|TRBJ1-2
CATKKPGTNKHGYTF
>16|-|TRBV27|TRBJ2-7
CASSLLRLGREREQYF
>15|-|TRBV6-1|TRBJ1-5
CASSIGQNSNQPQHF
>14|TRBD1|TRBV9|TRBJ1-1
CASSVETGVTEAFF
>15|TRBD2|TRBV9|TRBJ2-5
CASSVGVAGVETQYF
>13|TRBD1|TRBV19|TRBJ1-5
CASSRQGPQPQHF
>14|-|TRBV5-1|TRBJ2-1
CASSLESRGNEQFF
>16|TRBD1|TRBV7-6|TRBJ2-3
CASSPRQGVMEDTQYF
>15|TRBD1|TRBV9|TRBJ1-3
CASSAQGNAGNTIYF
>14|-|TRBV7-8|TRBJ1-1
CASRKLEGNTEAFF
>11|-|TRBV6-4|TRBJ1-5
CASSASGTQHF
>14|TRBD1|TRBV6-5|TRBJ2-7
CASSRRTGIDEQYF
>15|-|TRBV5-1|TRBJ2-7
CASSLEQARAYEQYF
>13|-|TRBV19|TRBJ1-1
CASSIDSYTEAFF
>16|TRBD1|TRBV7-8|TRBJ1-2
CASSLAKAGGFYGYTF
>15|TRBD2|TRBV29-1|-
CSAQPSSGRPDEQYF
>16|-|TRBV4-3|TRBJ2-1
CASSQDDVRGDNEQFF
>15|-|TRBV9|TRBJ2-1
CASSPAVISYNEQFF
>15|-|TRBV11-2|TRBJ2-7
CASSLVLGQSYEQYF
>16|-|TRBV2|TRBJ2-7
CASSEEGGRGGNEQYF
>14|TRBD1|TRBV7-2|TRBJ2-1
CASSLGQGRDEQFF
>16|-|TRBV6-6|TRBJ2-5
CASSPRVDGELGIQYF
>12|TRBD1|TRBV5-5|TRBJ2-7
CASSLRGHEQYF
>15|TRBD2|TRBV2|TRBJ2-7
CASSERLADPYEQYF
>12|-|TRBV15|TRBJ2-5
CATSSASGPQYF
>15|-|TRBV28|TRBJ2-5
CASSLTNSFKETQYF